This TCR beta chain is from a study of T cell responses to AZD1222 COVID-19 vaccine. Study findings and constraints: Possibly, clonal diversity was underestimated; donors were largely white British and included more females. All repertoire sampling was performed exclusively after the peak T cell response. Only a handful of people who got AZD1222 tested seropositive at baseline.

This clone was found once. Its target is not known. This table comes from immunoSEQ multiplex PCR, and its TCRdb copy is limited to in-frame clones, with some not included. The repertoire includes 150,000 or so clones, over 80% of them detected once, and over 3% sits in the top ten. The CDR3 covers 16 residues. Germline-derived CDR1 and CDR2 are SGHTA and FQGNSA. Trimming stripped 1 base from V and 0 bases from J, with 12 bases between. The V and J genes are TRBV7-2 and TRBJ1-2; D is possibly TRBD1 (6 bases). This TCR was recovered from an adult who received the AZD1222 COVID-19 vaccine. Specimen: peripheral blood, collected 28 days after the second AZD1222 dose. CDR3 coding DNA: TGTGCCAGCAGCTTAGGGAGGACAGAATCTAACTATGGCTACACCTTC. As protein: CASSLGRTESNYGYTF.